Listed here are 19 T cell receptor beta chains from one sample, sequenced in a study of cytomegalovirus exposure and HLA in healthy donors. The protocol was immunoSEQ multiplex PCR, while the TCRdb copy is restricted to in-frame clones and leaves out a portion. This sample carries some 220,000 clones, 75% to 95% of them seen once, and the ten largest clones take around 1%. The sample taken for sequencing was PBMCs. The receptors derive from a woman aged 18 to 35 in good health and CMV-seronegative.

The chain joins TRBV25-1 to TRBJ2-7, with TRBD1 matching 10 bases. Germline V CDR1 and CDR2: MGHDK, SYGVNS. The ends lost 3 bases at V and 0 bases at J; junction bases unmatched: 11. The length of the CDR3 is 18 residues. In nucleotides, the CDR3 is TGTGCCAGCAGTGACCTCCCCCCGGGGACAGGGGACTCCTACGAGCAGTACTTC. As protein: CASSDLPPGTGDSYEQYF.

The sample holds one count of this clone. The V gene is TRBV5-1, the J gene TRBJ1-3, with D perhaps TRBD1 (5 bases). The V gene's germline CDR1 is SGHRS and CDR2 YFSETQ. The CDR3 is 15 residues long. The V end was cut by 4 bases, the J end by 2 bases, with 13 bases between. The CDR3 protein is CASSRNDRTGNTIYF. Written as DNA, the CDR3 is TGCGCCAGCAGCCGAAATGACAGAACTGGAAACACCATATATTTT.

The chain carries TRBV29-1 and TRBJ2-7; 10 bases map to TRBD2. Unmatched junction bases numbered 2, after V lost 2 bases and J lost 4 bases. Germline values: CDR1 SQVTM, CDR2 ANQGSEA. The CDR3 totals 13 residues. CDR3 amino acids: CSVETSGTYEQYF. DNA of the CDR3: TGCAGCGTTGAAACTAGCGGGACGTACGAGCAGTACTTC.

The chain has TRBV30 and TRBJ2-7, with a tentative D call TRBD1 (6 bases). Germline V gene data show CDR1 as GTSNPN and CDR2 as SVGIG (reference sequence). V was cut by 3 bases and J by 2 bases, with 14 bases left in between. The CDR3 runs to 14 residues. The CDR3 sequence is CAWRSRQAPYEQYF. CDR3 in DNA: TGTGCCTGGAGATCTAGACAGGCCCCCTACGAGCAGTACTTC.

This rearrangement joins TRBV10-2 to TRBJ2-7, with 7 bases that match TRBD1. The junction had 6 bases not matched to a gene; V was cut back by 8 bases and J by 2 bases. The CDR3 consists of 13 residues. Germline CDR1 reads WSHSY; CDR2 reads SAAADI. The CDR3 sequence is CASWQGDTYEQYF. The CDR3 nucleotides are TGCGCCAGCTGGCAGGGGGATACCTACGAGCAGTACTTC.

CDR3 residues: CASSLDSGLSYNEQFF. DNA for the CDR3: TGTGCCAGCAGCTTGGATAGCGGACTATCCTACAATGAGCAGTTCTTC. The V and J genes are TRBV5-6 and TRBJ2-1; D is possibly TRBD2 (6 bases). In germline, CDR1 is SGHDT, CDR2 YYEEEE. The CDR3 length is 16 residues. V was clipped by 0 bases and J by 1 base, with 11 bases between them.

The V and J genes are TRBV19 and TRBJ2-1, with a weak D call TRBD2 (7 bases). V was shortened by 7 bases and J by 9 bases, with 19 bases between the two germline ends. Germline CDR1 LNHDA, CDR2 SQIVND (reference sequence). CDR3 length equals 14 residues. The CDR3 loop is CASTTRGDISEQFF. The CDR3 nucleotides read TGTGCCAGTACCACCCGGGGGGACATTAGTGAGCAGTTCTTC.

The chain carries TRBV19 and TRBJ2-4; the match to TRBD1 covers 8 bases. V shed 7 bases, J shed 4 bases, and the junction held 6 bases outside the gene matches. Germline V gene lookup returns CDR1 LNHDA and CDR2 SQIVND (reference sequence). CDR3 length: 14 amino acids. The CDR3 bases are TGTGCCAGTACCCCGACAGGGGTGAAAAACATTCAGTACTTC. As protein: CASTPTGVKNIQYF. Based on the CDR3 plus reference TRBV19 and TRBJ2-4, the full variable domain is DGGITQSPKYLFRKEGQNVTLSCEQNLNHDAMYWYRQDPGQGLRLIYYSQIVNDFQKGDIAEGYSVSREKKESFPLTVTSAQKNPTAFYLCASTPTGVKNIQYFGAGTRLSVL.

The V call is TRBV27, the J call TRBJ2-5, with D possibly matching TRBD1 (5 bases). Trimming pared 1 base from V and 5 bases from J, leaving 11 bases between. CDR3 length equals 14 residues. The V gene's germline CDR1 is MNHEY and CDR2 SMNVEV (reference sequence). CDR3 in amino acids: CASSLLSGYETQYF. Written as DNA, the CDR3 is TGTGCCAGCAGTTTATTATCAGGGTACGAGACCCAGTACTTC.

The CDR3 sequence: CASSLSADTSGNTIYF. The CDR3 DNA reads as TGTGCCAGCAGCTTATCGGCAGACACCTCTGGAAACACCATATATTTT. The V call is TRBV7-9, the J call TRBJ1-3; D not resolved. Trimming left V 2 bases short and J 0 bases short, with 11 bases between. The CDR3 is 16 amino acids. Germline CDR1 SEHNR, CDR2 FQNEAQ (reference sequence).

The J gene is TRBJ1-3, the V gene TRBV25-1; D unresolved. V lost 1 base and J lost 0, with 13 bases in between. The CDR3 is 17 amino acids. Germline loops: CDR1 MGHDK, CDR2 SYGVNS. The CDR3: CASSEFTPRDSGNTIYF. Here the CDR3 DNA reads TGTGCCAGCAGTGAATTCACACCCCGGGACTCTGGAAACACCATATATTTT.

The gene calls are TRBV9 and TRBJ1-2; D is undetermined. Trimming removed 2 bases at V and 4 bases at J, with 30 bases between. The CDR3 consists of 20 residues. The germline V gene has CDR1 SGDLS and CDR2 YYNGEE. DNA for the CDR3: TGTGCCAGCAGCGTCCCAATCCGCACGAGGGATGATAACCGAGGCTATGGCTACACCTTC. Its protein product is CASSVPIRTRDDNRGYGYTF.

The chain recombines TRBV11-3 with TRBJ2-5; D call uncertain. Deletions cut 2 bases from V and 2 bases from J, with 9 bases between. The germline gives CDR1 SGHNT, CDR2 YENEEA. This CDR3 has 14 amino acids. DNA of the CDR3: TGTGCCAGCAGCTTACTCTTGACTCAAGAGACCCAGTACTTC. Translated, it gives CASSLLLTQETQYF.

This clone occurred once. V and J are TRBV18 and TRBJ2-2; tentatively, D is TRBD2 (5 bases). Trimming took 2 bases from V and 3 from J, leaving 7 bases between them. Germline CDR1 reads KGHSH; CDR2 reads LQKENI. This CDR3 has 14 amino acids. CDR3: CASSPGRDTGELFF. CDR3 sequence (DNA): TGTGCCAGCTCACCAGGGCGGGACACCGGGGAGCTGTTTTTT.

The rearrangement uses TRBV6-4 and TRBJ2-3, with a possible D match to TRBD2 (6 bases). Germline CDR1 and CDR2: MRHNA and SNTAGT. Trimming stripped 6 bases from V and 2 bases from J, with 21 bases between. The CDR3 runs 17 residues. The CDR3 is CASSLSFAGSPTDTQYF. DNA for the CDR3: TGTGCCAGCAGCCTCTCCTTTGCGGGAAGCCCCACAGATACGCAGTATTTT.

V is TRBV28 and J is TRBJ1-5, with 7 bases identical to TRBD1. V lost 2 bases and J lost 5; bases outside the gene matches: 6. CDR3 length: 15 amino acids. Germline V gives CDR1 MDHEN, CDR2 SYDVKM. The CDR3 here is CASSLLGGEDQPQHF. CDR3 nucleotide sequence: TGTGCCAGCAGTTTACTAGGGGGCGAAGATCAGCCCCAGCATTTT.

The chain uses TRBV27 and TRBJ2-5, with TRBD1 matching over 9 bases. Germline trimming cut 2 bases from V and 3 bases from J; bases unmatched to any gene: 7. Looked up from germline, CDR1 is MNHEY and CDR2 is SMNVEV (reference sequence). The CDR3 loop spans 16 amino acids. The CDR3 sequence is CASSLNLGTGKETQYF. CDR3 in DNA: TGTGCCAGCAGTTTAAATCTTGGGACAGGGAAAGAGACCCAGTACTTC.

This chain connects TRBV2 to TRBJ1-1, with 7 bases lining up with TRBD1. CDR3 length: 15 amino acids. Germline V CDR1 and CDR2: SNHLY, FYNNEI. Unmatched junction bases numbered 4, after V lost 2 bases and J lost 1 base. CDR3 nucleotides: TGTGCCAGCAGTGAATCGGGACAGACGAACACTGAAGCTTTCTTT. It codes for CASSESGQTNTEAFF.

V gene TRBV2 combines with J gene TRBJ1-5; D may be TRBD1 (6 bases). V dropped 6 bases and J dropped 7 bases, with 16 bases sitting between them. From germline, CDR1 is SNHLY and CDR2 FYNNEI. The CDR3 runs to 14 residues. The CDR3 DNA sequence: TGTGCCAGCAGGGGCCAGGGGTCTGGGCAGCCCCAGCATTTT. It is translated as CASRGQGSGQPQHF.